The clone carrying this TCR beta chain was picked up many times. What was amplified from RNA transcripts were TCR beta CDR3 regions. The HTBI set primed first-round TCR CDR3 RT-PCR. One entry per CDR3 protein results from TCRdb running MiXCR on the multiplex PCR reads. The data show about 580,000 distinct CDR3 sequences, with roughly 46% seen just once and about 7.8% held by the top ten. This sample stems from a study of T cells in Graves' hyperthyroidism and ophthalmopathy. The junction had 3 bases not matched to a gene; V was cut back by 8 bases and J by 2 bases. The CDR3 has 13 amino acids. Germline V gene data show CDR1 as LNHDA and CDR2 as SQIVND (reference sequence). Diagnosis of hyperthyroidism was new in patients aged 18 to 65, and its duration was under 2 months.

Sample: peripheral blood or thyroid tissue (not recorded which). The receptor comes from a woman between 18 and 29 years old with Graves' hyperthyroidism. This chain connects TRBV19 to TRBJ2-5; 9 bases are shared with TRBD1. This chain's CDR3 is CASRDRAQETQYF. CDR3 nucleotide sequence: TGTGCCAGTCGGGACAGGGCACAAGAGACCCAGTACTTC.